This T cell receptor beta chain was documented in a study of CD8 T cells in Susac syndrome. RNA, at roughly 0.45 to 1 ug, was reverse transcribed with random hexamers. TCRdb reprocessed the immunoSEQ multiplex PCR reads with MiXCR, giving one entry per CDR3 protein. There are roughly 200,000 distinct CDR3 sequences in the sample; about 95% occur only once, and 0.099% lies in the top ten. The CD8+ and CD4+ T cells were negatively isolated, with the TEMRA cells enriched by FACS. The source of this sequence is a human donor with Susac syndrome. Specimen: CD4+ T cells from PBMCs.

The CDR3 nucleotides read TGTGCCAGCAGCCCCATTAGGGGCGCGCAGTATTTT. Amino acids: CASSPIRGAQYF. The rearrangement joins TRBV6-5 to TRBJ2-3; possibly TRBD1 for D (5 bases). Germline-derived CDR1 and CDR2 are MNHEY and SVGAGI. The CDR3 runs 12 residues. V lost 6 bases, J lost 10 bases, and 14 bases lay in between.